This is a list of T cell receptor beta chains from one sample in a study of graft-versus-host responses after intestinal transplantation. Measured with immunoSEQ multiplex PCR; TCRdb has only the in-frame clones, and not every one. Here the sample spans some 11,000 clones, over 90% being singletons. This material consisted of PBMCs, taken approximately 110 days after intestinal transplant. These receptors originate from a human patient who received an intestinal transplant, so some T cells may come from the graft donor. CDR3s include the opening cysteine and the closing phenylalanine or tryptophan. The D gene is left open where the match is weak. The size of a clone is reported for some rows only, either as once, few or many, or as a class for expanded clones.

clone size	D gene	V gene	J gene	CDR3 length	CDR3 protein	CDR3 DNA
once	-	TRBV5-1	TRBJ1-1	14	CASSLATGNTEAFF	TGCGCCAGCAGCTTGGCGACAGGGAACACTGAAGCTTTCTTT
-	-	TRBV27	TRBJ2-7	14	CASSLYGTSYEQYF	TGTGCCAGCAGTTTATACGGGACCTCCTACGAGCAGTACTTC
-	TRBD1	TRBV6-1	TRBJ2-5	20	CASSDTGQGFALGTQETQYF	TGTGCCAGCAGTGACACCGGACAGGGTTTTGCCCTCGGCACGCAAGAGACCCAGTACTTC
-	TRBD1	TRBV6-5	TRBJ2-1	15	CASSRPGQGGNEQFF	TGTGCCAGCAGCAGACCGGGACAGGGGGGGAATGAGCAGTTCTTC
-	TRBD1	TRBV4-1	TRBJ1-5	18	CASSLEAIDREVSQPQHF	TGCGCCAGCAGCCTTGAAGCCATCGACAGGGAAGTTAGTCAGCCCCAGCATTTT
-	-	TRBV28	TRBJ2-5	14	CASSLLKGGETQYF	TGTGCCAGCAGTTTATTAAAGGGTGGGGAGACCCAGTACTTC
-	-	TRBV5-5	TRBJ1-4	16	CASRGAWGPGNEKLFF	TGTGCCAGCCGAGGAGCCTGGGGTCCTGGTAATGAAAAACTGTTTTTT
-	-	TRBV6-4	TRBJ2-6	18	CASSDSFSRGSGANVLTF	TGTGCCAGCAGTGACTCCTTTTCCAGGGGCTCTGGGGCCAACGTCCTGACTTTC
once	TRBD2	TRBV6-6	TRBJ2-3	15	CASSYRLAGTDTQYF	TGTGCCAGCAGTTACAGGCTAGCGGGCACAGATACGCAGTATTTT
-	-	TRBV27	TRBJ2-7	12	CASSLPHYEQYF	TGTGCCAGCAGTTTACCTCACTACGAGCAGTACTTC
-	-	TRBV5-6	TRBJ1-5	15	CASSLGRYTHQPQHF	TGTGCCAGCAGCTTGGGGCGGTACACCCATCAGCCCCAGCATTTT
-	TRBD2	TRBV6-1	TRBJ2-7	17	CASSEAPGLAGPYEQYF	TGTGCCAGCAGTGAAGCGCCTGGACTAGCGGGGCCCTACGAGCAGTACTTC
-	-	TRBV15	TRBJ2-5	18	CATSQAITATYPQETQYF	TGTGCCACCAGTCAAGCTATCACAGCCACTTATCCCCAAGAGACCCAGTACTTC
once	-	TRBV27	TRBJ1-3	16	CASSLTRGSSGNTIYF	TGTGCCAGCAGCCTGACTAGGGGGAGCTCTGGAAACACCATATATTTT
-	-	TRBV4-1	TRBJ2-1	16	CASSQDGAGTYNEQFF	TGCGCCAGCAGCCAGGACGGGGCAGGGACCTACAATGAGCAGTTCTTC
-	-	TRBV5-1	TRBJ2-3	14	CASSLVDSTDTQYF	TGCGCCAGCAGCTTAGTAGACAGCACAGATACGCAGTATTTT
once	-	TRBV5-5	TRBJ2-3	13	CASSESRTDTQYF	TGTGCCAGCAGCGAGAGCCGCACAGATACGCAGTATTTT
-	-	TRBV28	TRBJ1-1	13	CATNIWGGTEAFF	TGTGCCACCAATATCTGGGGGGGGACTGAAGCTTTCTTT
-	-	TRBV18	TRBJ2-7	17	CASSPDGPKKLSYEQYF	TGTGCCAGCTCACCCGATGGACCCAAAAAGTTATCCTACGAGCAGTACTTC
few	-	TRBV10-1	TRBJ1-3	15	CASSDFSSSGNTIYF	TGCGCCAGCAGTGATTTCTCCTCCTCTGGAAACACCATATATTTT
once	-	TRBV10-2	TRBJ2-3	13	CASSRFSTDTQYF	TGCGCCAGCAGCCGATTTAGCACAGATACGCAGTATTTT
-	-	TRBV2	TRBJ2-7	17	CASSEYGPQGLAYEQYF	TGTGCCAGCAGTGAATATGGGCCTCAGGGGCTCGCCTACGAGCAGTACTTC
once	-	TRBV30	TRBJ2-6	16	CAWSVTEISGANVLTF	TGTGCCTGGAGTGTAACGGAAATCTCTGGGGCCAACGTCCTGACTTTC
-	TRBD1	TRBV19	TRBJ2-7	13	CASKPGQAYEQYF	TGTGCCAGTAAACCGGGACAGGCCTACGAGCAGTACTTC
once	-	TRBV2	TRBJ2-5	14	CASSEYTGQETQYF	TGTGCCAGCAGTGAATACACAGGGCAAGAGACCCAGTACTTC
-	TRBD1	TRBV30	TRBJ1-3	16	CAWRGRAGGPGNTIYF	TGTGCCTGGAGGGGGCGGGCAGGGGGACCTGGAAACACCATATATTTT